This T cell receptor beta chain was captured by sequencing in a study of CD8 T cells in Susac syndrome. Only a few counts were recorded for this clonotype. Negative isolation was used for CD8+ and CD4+ T cells, and FACS enrichment was applied to TEMRA cells. The RNA, roughly 0.5 to 1 ug, was put through reverse transcription using random hexamers. TCRdb reprocessed the immunoSEQ multiplex PCR reads with MiXCR, giving one entry per CDR3 protein. The table lists 150,000 to 200,000 distinct CDR3 sequences, around 95% of them singletons, with more than 0.11% in the top ten. The CDR3 runs to 13 residues. The V segment lost 6 bases and the J segment 3 bases; nucleotides outside the gene matches: 2. Germline CDR1 and CDR2: KGHSH and LQKENI.

This clonotype was sampled from a human donor in good health. The sequencing input was CD4+ T cells from PBMCs. This chain joins TRBV18 and TRBJ2-5; 9 positions agree with TRBD1. The CDR3 DNA reads TGTGCCAGCTCGCGGACAGGGGAAGAGACCCAGTACTTC. Translation: CASSRTGEETQYF.